This is a list of T cell receptor beta chains from one sample in a study of blood T cell repertoires in COVID-19. Method: immunoSEQ multiplex PCR; TCRdb's copy keeps in-frame clones and lacks some. Of a few hundred thousand clones listed, about 88% are singletons. Input material: peripheral blood. The origin of the receptors is a man younger than 35 with active or convalescent COVID-19. Each CDR3 is given with its conserved first and last residue. The D gene is left open where the match is weak. Not every row has a clone size; where given, it reads once, few, many or a size class.

V: TRBV30
J: TRBJ1-3
size: .
D: .
CDR3: CAWSLGLLRSGNTIYF

V: TRBV15
J: TRBJ2-3
size: .
D: TRBD2
CDR3: CATSRDPLNLAGGFHTQYF

V: TRBV4-1
J: TRBJ2-4
size: .
D: TRBD2
CDR3: CASSQEWLAGGIAKNIQYF

V: TRBV28
J: TRBJ1-1
size: .
D: .
CDR3: CASSLYEQWNTEAFF

V: TRBV5-4
J: TRBJ1-2
size: .
D: TRBD1
CDR3: CASSTGDRRNNYGYTF

V: TRBV7-2
J: TRBJ2-7
size: .
D: .
CDR3: CASSLTRVVDEQYF

V: TRBV10-1
J: TRBJ2-3
size: .
D: .
CDR3: CASSEVSGGADTQYF

V: TRBV7-2
J: TRBJ2-7
size: .
D: TRBD2
CDR3: CASSYLAGNPSYEQYF

V: TRBV28
J: TRBJ1-5
size: .
D: TRBD1
CDR3: CASSRDSYSNQPQHF

V: TRBV6-5
J: TRBJ2-3
size: .
D: TRBD1
CDR3: CASTTGTDTQYF

V: TRBV28
J: TRBJ2-5
size: .
D: .
CDR3: CASSLTGSETQYF

V: TRBV6-5
J: TRBJ1-4
size: .
D: .
CDR3: CASSPSNEKLFF

V: TRBV9
J: TRBJ1-1
size: once
D: .
CDR3: CASSPQGGAEAFF

V: TRBV7-2
J: TRBJ1-4
size: few
D: TRBD1
CDR3: CASQTGTGGEKLFF

V: TRBV7-2
J: TRBJ2-7
size: .
D: .
CDR3: CASSLVTGSDEQYF

V: TRBV12-3/TRBV12-4
J: TRBJ1-3
size: .
D: .
CDR3: CASSLMQGNTIYF

V: TRBV3-1/TRBV3-2
J: TRBJ2-7
size: .
D: TRBD1
CDR3: CASSPISGTGGEQYF

V: TRBV19
J: TRBJ1-5
size: .
D: TRBD1
CDR3: CASRNSGTGYAQPQHF